These T cell receptor beta chains were read from a single sample in a study of T-cell memory formation after mild COVID-19. TCRdb fed the 5' RACE reads into MiXCR, producing one record per CDR3 protein. The data contain 470,000 or so distinct CDR3 sequences, approximately 23% of them singletons. Specimen: PBMCs or a T cell subset sorted from them (not recorded which). The receptors shown here come from an adult woman who had mild COVID-19 (a few samples of this study predate the infection). Cell type and time point are not known. The conserved cysteine and the conserved F or W are not part of the CDR3 here. Each record gives: J gene, V gene, CDR3 protein.

>TRBJ2-7|TRBV4-1
ASSQDRHDRGRYEQY
>TRBJ2-7|TRBV2
ASRRDRSYEQY
>TRBJ2-7|TRBV6-5
ASSPIGQTSYEQY
>TRBJ2-7|TRBV2
ASNTGGNYEQY
>TRBJ2-3|TRBV6-1
ASSEVTTDTQY
>TRBJ2-1|TRBV5-1
ASSRAGGNEQF
>TRBJ1-2|TRBV29-1
SVVTGQGYGYT
>TRBJ1-1|TRBV10-3
AISGGPFEAF
>TRBJ2-2|TRBV20-1
SANRRRGELF
>TRBJ2-2|TRBV7-7
ASSLERGAYTGELF
>TRBJ2-7|TRBV18
ASSPQTGSVVEQY
>TRBJ2-1|TRBV5-5
ASWAFYNEQF
>TRBJ2-2|TRBV24-1
ATSDHMGQPNTGELF
>TRBJ1-2|TRBV25-1
ASSESASYGYT
>TRBJ2-3|TRBV12-3/TRBV12-4
ASSFRGIWADTQY
>TRBJ2-7|TRBV12-3/TRBV12-4
ASSTGQGGQY
>TRBJ1-2|TRBV6-6
ASSLSGQYDYGYT
>TRBJ1-2|TRBV7-9
ASSLEAGTANYGYT
>TRBJ2-7|TRBV28
ASRRVAGAQYEQY
>TRBJ1-2|TRBV12-3/TRBV12-4
ASSLNRAYT
>TRBJ2-7|TRBV30
AWSLGGPDEQY
>TRBJ2-7|TRBV5-1
ASSPGRTAYEQY
>TRBJ2-5|TRBV7-9
ASSPPGTREETQY
>TRBJ2-1|TRBV29-1
SAGQGINEQF
>TRBJ2-5|TRBV7-9
ASSLTRGRGETQY
>TRBJ2-7|TRBV30
AWSVLSGAYEQY
>TRBJ2-7|TRBV7-9
ASSSSGREQY
>TRBJ2-1|TRBV12-3/TRBV12-4
ASSLGVSLNEQF
>TRBJ1-2|TRBV30
AWSSGPYGYT
>TRBJ2-1|TRBV7-8
ASSSRAAGGFYNEQF
>TRBJ1-2|TRBV5-1
ASSPYSNGYT
>TRBJ1-1|TRBV5-1
ASSRRDGRTEAF
>TRBJ1-5|TRBV6-1
ASSESSGPSLRSSNQPQH
>TRBJ1-2|TRBV5-4
ASRGGRTYGYT
>TRBJ2-1|TRBV5-1
ASSLRRGYNEQF
>TRBJ2-5|TRBV7-2
ASSARLAGVTELD
>TRBJ1-1|TRBV10-3
AIRENYRVSTEAF
>TRBJ1-1|TRBV19
ASWGWTEAF
>TRBJ2-3|TRBV7-9
ASSPKSLRDTQY
>TRBJ1-1|TRBV24-1
ATTQAGTEAF
>TRBJ2-7|TRBV2
ASRERVWDEQY
>TRBJ1-2|TRBV7-2
ASSLDPGTPFGYT